Presented here are 24 T cell receptor beta chains from one specimen sequenced in a study of cytomegalovirus exposure and HLA in healthy donors. The PCR had 60 Vbeta and 13 Jbeta primers. Profiled with immunoSEQ multiplex PCR; TCRdb holds only in-frame clones, not every one. Of 100,000 to 150,000 clones listed, more than 80% are singletons. The specimen was PBMCs. These receptors all come from a young man in good health and CMV-seropositive.

Turning to this clone: The junction shows a germline mismatch at one end, possibly a read error. The rearrangement links TRBV7-9 to TRBJ1-5; D unclear. The length of the CDR3 is 13 residues. In germline, CDR1 is SEHNR, CDR2 FQNEAQ (reference sequence). Here the CDR3 reads CSSSLNSRQPQHF. CDR3 bases: TGTTCCAGCAGCTTAAATTCGCGCCAGCCCCAGCATTTT.

The chain uses TRBV6-5 and TRBJ2-1; unclear D gene. The CDR3 loop spans 15 amino acids. Germline-derived CDR1 and CDR2 are MNHEY and SVGAGI. The V end lost 0 bases, the J end lost 3 bases, and 9 bases lay between the germline ends. The CDR3 protein is CASSYSAQYYNEQFF. The CDR3 DNA is TGTGCCAGCAGTTACTCGGCCCAGTACTACAATGAGCAGTTCTTC.

This clone was recorded once. The V call is TRBV11-2, the J call TRBJ2-1, with 8 bases matching TRBD2. Germline V gives CDR1 SGHAT, CDR2 FQNNGV. The CDR3 runs 16 residues. The J segment lost 4 bases and the V segment lost 4 bases, leaving 9 bases of the junction unmatched. CDR3 coding DNA: TGTGCCAGCAGCTCGTACGGGGGGGCTGCGTACAATGAGCAGTTCTTC. It yields the protein CASSSYGGAAYNEQFF. Full variable domain (missing parts from reference TRBV11-2 and TRBJ2-1): EAGVAQSPRYKIIEKRQSVAFWCNPISGHATLYWYQQILGQGPKLLIQFQNNGVVDDSQLPKDRFSAERLKGVDSTLKIQPAKLEDSAVYLCASSSYGGAAYNEQFFGPGTRLTVL.

The V and J genes are TRBV30 and TRBJ1-3; D is uncertain. With 2 bases removed from V and 0 bases from J, the gap between germline ends came to 5 bases. The CDR3 has 13 residues. CDR1 is GTSNPN, CDR2 SVGIG, per germline (reference sequence). CDR3 coding DNA: TGTGCCTGGAGTCGAGACTCTGGAAACACCATATATTTT. Protein: CAWSRDSGNTIYF. Looking up the rest from reference TRBV30 and TRBJ1-3 gives the full variable domain: SQTIHQWPATLVQPVGSPLSLECTVEGTSNPNLYWYRQAAGRGLQLLFYSVGIGQISSEVPQNLSASRPQDRQFILSSKKLLLSDSGFYLCAWSRDSGNTIYFGEGSWLTVV.

The chain is built from TRBV7-9 and TRBJ1-2; D remains ambiguous. The CDR3 length is 14 residues. The ends were cut back, 1 base at V and 2 bases at J, with 8 bases in the middle. Germline V CDR1 and CDR2: SEHNR, FQNEAQ (reference sequence). The CDR3 region has the DNA TGTGCCAGCAGCTTAGGAGAAGAAAACTATGGCTACACCTTC. Translating gives CASSLGEENYGYTF.

The chain has TRBV27 and TRBJ2-7, with a possible D match to TRBD2 (5 bases). This CDR3 contains 14 residues. Trimming shortened V by 2 bases and J by 1 base, and 9 bases separated the two germline ends. The germline V gene has CDR1 MNHEY and CDR2 SMNVEV (reference sequence). The CDR3 coding sequence is TGTGCCAGCAGTTTACGGGGAGAATCCTACGAGCAGTACTTC. This sequence encodes CASSLRGESYEQYF.

This clone showed up just a few times. V is TRBV6-1 and J is TRBJ2-2; 7 bases map to TRBD1. This CDR3 spans 14 amino acids. The J segment lost 3 bases and the V segment lost 7 bases, leaving 5 bases of the junction unmatched. Germline assignment: CDR1 MNHNS and CDR2 SASEGT. CDR3 in amino acids: CASTPGQYTGELFF. DNA of the CDR3: TGTGCCAGCACTCCGGGACAGTACACCGGGGAGCTGTTTTTT.

The genes are TRBV9 and TRBJ2-1, with TRBD2 as a possible D gene (6 bases). Trimming cost V 4 bases and J 7 bases, with 21 bases left between them. Germline-derived CDR1 and CDR2 are SGDLS and YYNGEE. CDR3 length: 16 amino acids. CDR3 DNA sequence: TGTGCCAGCAGCTTAGGGATTAGCGGACGGCTTAATGAGCAGTTCTTC. Residues: CASSLGISGRLNEQFF.

The V call is TRBV9, the J call TRBJ2-4; the match to TRBD2 covers 10 bases. Germline V gene sequence: CDR1 SGDLS, CDR2 YYNGEE. V was pared by 2 bases and J by 0 bases, with 2 bases of the junction left unmatched. The CDR3 extends over 16 amino acids. The CDR3, as DNA: TGTGCCAGCAGCGTTAGCGGGGGGTTAGCCAAAAACATTCAGTACTTC. Amino acid sequence: CASSVSGGLAKNIQYF.

The rearrangement joins TRBV18 to TRBJ1-1, with a weak D call TRBD1 (6 bases). The CDR3 is 15 residues long. Germline loops: CDR1 KGHSH, CDR2 LQKENI. V lost 2 bases, J lost 1 base, and 11 bases lay in between. The CDR3 DNA reads TGTGCCAGCTCACCAAGGCGACAGGCGAACACTGAAGCTTTCTTT. This translates into CASSPRRQANTEAFF.

A word on this clone: No conserved phenylalanine or tryptophan ends this CDR3, so it is likely a read error. The chain employs TRBV30 and TRBJ1-2; the match to TRBD1 covers 8 bases. CDR1 is GTSNPN, CDR2 SVGIG, per germline (reference sequence). With 4 bases clipped from V and 10 bases from J, the junction kept 8 bases outside the gene matches. The CDR3 loop spans 12 amino acids. The chain's CDR3 is CAWTRQGPLYTL. The CDR3 DNA reads TGTGCCTGGACACGACAGGGGCCCCTCTACACCCTC.

The CDR3 DNA sequence: TGTGCCACCAGCGTAGCCCTGGGGGCGCGAAGCAATCAGCCCCAGCATTTT. Translating gives CATSVALGARSNQPQHF. V and J are TRBV15 and TRBJ1-5; D is possibly TRBD1 (6 bases). The CDR3 loop spans 17 amino acids. V lost 5 bases to trimming and J lost 1 base, with 18 bases between them. CDR1 LNHNV and CDR2 YYDKDF come from the germline V gene (reference sequence).

The V and J genes are TRBV4-2 and TRBJ2-7, with 9 bases that match TRBD1. Germline lookup yields CDR1 LGHNA and CDR2 YNFKEQ. This CDR3 region has 16 residues. The junction had 4 bases not matched to a gene; V was cut back by 1 base and J by 0 bases. The CDR3 region is CASSQAWTGVSYEQYF. In DNA form, the CDR3 reads TGTGCCAGCAGCCAAGCTTGGACAGGGGTCTCCTACGAGCAGTACTTC.

The rearrangement uses TRBV10-2 and TRBJ2-5, with 7 bases aligning to TRBD1. Losses at the gene ends were 8 bases for V and 2 bases for J; bases not matched to a gene: 8. Germline V gene lookup returns CDR1 WSHSY and CDR2 SAAADI. This CDR3 comprises 14 residues. The CDR3 DNA reads TGCGCCAGCTGCCGGGACAGAGAACAAGAGACCCAGTACTTC. It yields the protein CASCRDREQETQYF.

The J gene is TRBJ1-5, the V gene TRBV4-1; 12 bases agree with TRBD1. The CDR3 has 19 residues. V was clipped by 0 bases and J by 1 base; unmatched bases: 7. The germline V gene has CDR1 MGHRA and CDR2 YSYEKL. The CDR3, as DNA: TGCGCCAGCAGCCAAGATCGGGACAGGGGGCTCTGGAGCAATCAGCCCCAGCATTTT. It is translated as CASSQDRDRGLWSNQPQHF.

The V and J genes are TRBV6-1 and TRBJ1-1; TRBD1 is a possible D gene (5 bases). Germline V gives CDR1 MNHNS, CDR2 SASEGT. The CDR3 totals 13 residues. Trimming stripped 5 bases from V and 6 bases from J, with 13 bases between. The chain's CDR3 is CASSPEGFAEAFF. The CDR3 bases are TGTGCCAGCAGTCCGGAGGGGTTCGCTGAAGCTTTCTTT.

The chain couples TRBV2 to TRBJ1-2; D is uncertain. Trimming removed 0 bases at V and 1 base at J, with 21 bases between. Germline V gives CDR1 SNHLY, CDR2 FYNNEI. The CDR3 totals 19 residues. CDR3 loop: CASSEARGRQNLLNYGYTF. CDR3 nucleotides: TGTGCCAGCAGTGAAGCCCGAGGGAGACAAAACTTACTTAACTATGGCTACACCTTC.

The chain couples TRBV27 to TRBJ2-5; possible D gene TRBD2, 5 bases. Germline V gene data show CDR1 as MNHEY and CDR2 as SMNVEV (reference sequence). The CDR3 has 14 amino acids. Deletions cut 5 bases from V and 5 bases from J, with 15 bases between. CDR3: CASSTFWRLETQYF. In DNA form, the CDR3 reads TGTGCCAGCAGTACCTTCTGGAGGTTGGAGACCCAGTACTTC.

This chain links TRBV11-2 with TRBJ2-1, with 8 bases identical to TRBD1. The ends lost 5 bases at V and 7 bases at J; junction bases unmatched: 4. There are 13 residues in the CDR3. Per germline, CDR1 SGHAT and CDR2 FQNNGV. In nucleotides, the CDR3 is TGTGCCAGCAGCCTGACAGGGGTTAATGAGCAGTTCTTC. Its protein product is CASSLTGVNEQFF.

The gene calls are TRBV29-1 and TRBJ1-2, with a tentative D call TRBD1 (5 bases). From germline, CDR1 is SQVTM and CDR2 ANQGSEA. Trimming removed 0 bases at V and 4 bases at J, with 15 bases between. This CDR3 has 15 amino acids. This CDR3 reads CSVEDPYRTGYGYTF. In DNA form, the CDR3 reads TGCAGCGTTGAAGATCCATACAGAACAGGCTATGGCTACACCTTC. The variable domain in full, with the rest retrieved from reference TRBV29-1 and TRBJ1-2, is SAVISQKPSRDICQRGTSLTIQCQVDSQVTMMFWYRQQPGQSLTLIATANQGSEATYESGFVIDKFPISRPNLTFSTLTVSNMSPEDSSIYLCSVEDPYRTGYGYTFGSGTRLTVV.

This clone has just one count. The junction shows a germline mismatch at one end, possibly a read error. The V and J genes are TRBV10-3 and TRBJ1-1; no clear D. The CDR3 runs to 13 residues. The germline gives CDR1 ENHRY, CDR2 SYGVKD. The CDR3 reads CAISGTDHETPGF. In DNA form, the CDR3 reads TGTGCCATCAGTGGAACGGACCACGAGACCCCGGGATTT.

The rearrangement uses TRBV19 and TRBJ2-4, with TRBD1 identical over 8 bases. Germline V gene lookup returns CDR1 LNHDA and CDR2 SQIVND (reference sequence). This CDR3 is 15 amino acids long. Trimming cost V 1 base and J 8 bases; bases outside gene matches: 7. CDR3 in amino acids: CASSIADRAGDIQYF. The DNA for the CDR3 is TGTGCCAGTAGTATAGCGGACAGGGCTGGGGACATTCAGTACTTC.

A few counts support this clone. V usage is TRBV29-1 and J usage is TRBJ2-7; 7 positions match TRBD1. The trim removed 2 bases at V and 6 bases at J, leaving 13 bases unmatched. Germline values: CDR1 SQVTM, CDR2 ANQGSEA. The CDR3 length is 15 residues. As DNA, the CDR3 is TGCAGCGTTGAATCCCCCGGGGCAACAGGGGCCGAGCAGTACTTC. This encodes CSVESPGATGAEQYF.

The rearrangement joins TRBV28 to TRBJ1-5; possibly TRBD1 for D (6 bases). V was shortened by 5 bases and J by 5 bases, with 13 bases between the two germline ends. Germline CDR1 MDHEN, CDR2 SYDVKM. The CDR3 has 14 residues. CDR3 DNA: TGTGCCAGCAGTATTTCCCAGGGGCATCAGCCCCAGCATTTT. Its translation is CASSISQGHQPQHF.